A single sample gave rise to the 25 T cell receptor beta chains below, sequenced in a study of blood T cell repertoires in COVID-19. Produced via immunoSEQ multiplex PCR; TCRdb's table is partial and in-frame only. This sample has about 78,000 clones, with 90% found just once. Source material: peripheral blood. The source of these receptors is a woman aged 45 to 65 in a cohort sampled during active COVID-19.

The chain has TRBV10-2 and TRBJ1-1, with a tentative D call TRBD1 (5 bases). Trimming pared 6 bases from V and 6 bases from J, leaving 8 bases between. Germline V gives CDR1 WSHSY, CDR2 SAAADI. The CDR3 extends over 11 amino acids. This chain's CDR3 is CASRDKSEAFF. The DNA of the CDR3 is TGCGCCAGCAGGGACAAGTCTGAAGCTTTCTTT.

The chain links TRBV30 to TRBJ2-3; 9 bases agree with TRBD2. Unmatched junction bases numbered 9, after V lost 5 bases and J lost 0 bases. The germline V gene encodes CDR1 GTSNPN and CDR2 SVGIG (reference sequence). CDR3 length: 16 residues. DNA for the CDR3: TGTGCCTGGGCGCGGGGGGGAAGGCTAAGCACAGATACGCAGTATTTT. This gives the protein CAWARGGRLSTDTQYF.

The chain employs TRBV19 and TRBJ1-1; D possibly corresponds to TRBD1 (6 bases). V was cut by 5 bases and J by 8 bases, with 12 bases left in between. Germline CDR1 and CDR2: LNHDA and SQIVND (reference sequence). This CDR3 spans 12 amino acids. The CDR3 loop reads CASSPKTGEAFF. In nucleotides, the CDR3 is TGTGCCAGTAGTCCTAAGACAGGCGAAGCTTTCTTT.

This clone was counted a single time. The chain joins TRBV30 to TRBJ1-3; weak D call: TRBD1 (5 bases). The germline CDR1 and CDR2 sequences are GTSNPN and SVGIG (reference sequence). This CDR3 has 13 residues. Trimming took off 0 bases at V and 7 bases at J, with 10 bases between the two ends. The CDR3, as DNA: TGTGCCTGGAGTGTAGGGGTGGAGAACACCATATATTTT. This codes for CAWSVGVENTIYF.

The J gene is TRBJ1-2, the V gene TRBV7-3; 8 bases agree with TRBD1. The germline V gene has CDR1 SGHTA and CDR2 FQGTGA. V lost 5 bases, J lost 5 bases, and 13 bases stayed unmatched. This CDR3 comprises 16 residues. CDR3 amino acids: CASSPDSGGSGYGYTF. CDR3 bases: TGTGCCAGCAGCCCAGACTCAGGGGGCTCGGGGTATGGCTACACCTTC.

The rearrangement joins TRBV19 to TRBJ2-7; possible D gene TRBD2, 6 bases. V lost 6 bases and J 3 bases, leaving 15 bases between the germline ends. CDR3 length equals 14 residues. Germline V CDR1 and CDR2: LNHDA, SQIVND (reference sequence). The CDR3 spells CASSFRGTSYEQYF. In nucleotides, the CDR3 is TGTGCCAGTAGCTTCCGGGGGACCAGCTACGAGCAGTACTTC.

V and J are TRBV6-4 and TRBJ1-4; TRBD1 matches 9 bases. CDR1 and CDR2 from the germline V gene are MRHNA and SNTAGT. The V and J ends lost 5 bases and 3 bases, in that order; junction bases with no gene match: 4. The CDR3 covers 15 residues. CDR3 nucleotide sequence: TGTGCCAGCAGTCCGGGACAGGGACCTAATGAAAAACTGTTTTTT. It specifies CASSPGQGPNEKLFF.

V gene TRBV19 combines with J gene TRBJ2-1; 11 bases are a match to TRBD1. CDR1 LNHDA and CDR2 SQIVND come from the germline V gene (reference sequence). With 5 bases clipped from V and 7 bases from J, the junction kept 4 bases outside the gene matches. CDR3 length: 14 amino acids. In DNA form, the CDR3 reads TGTGCCAGTAGTTCGGGACAGGGGGTGAATGAGCAGTTCTTC. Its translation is CASSSGQGVNEQFF.

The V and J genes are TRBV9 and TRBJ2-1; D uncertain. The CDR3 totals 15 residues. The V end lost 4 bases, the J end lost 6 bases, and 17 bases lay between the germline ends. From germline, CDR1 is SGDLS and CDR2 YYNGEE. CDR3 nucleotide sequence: TGTGCCAGCAGCCCATTCGACCTAGTGGGCAATGAGCAGTTCTTC. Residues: CASSPFDLVGNEQFF.

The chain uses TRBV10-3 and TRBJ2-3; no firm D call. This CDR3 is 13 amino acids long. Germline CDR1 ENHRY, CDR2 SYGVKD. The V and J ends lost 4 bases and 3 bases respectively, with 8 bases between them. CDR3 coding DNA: TGTGCCATCAGTGGAGTGGAGACAGATACGCAGTATTTT. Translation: CAISGVETDTQYF.

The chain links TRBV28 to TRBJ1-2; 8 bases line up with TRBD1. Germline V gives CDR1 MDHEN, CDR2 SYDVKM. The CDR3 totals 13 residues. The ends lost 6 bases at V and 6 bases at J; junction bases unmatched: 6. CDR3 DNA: TGTGCCAGCAGATCGGGACAGGAAGATGGCTACACCTTC. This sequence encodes CASRSGQEDGYTF.

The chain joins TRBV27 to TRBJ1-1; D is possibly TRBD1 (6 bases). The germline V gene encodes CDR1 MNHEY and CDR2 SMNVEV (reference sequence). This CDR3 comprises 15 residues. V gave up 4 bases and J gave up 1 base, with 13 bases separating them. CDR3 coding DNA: TGTGCCAGCAGTTCCACAGGGACGTCGAACACTGAAGCTTTCTTT. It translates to CASSSTGTSNTEAFF.

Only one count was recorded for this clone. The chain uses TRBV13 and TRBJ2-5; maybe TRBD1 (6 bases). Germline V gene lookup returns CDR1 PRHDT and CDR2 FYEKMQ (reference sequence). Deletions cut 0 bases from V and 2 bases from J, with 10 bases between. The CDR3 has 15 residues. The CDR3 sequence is CASSLGVRGQETQYF. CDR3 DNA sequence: TGTGCCAGCAGCTTAGGCGTGAGGGGGCAAGAGACCCAGTACTTC.

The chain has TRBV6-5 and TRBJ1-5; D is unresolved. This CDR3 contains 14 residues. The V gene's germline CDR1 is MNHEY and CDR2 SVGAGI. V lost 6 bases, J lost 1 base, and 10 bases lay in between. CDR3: CASSLGRSNQPQHF. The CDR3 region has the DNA TGTGCCAGCAGCCTCGGTCGGAGCAATCAGCCCCAGCATTTT.

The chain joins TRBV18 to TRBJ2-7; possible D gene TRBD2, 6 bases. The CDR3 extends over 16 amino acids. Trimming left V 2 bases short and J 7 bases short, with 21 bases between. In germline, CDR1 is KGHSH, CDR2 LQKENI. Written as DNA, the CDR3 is TGTGCCAGCTCACCAAGTGTGGGGTCGGCGGGGAGGGAGCAGTACTTC. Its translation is CASSPSVGSAGREQYF. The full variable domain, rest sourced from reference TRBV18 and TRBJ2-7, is NAGVMQNPRHLVRRRGQEARLRCSPMKGHSHVYWYRQLPEEGLKFMVYLQKENIIDESGMPKERFSAEFPKEGPSILRIQQVVRGDSAAYFCASSPSVGSAGREQYFGPGTRLTVT.

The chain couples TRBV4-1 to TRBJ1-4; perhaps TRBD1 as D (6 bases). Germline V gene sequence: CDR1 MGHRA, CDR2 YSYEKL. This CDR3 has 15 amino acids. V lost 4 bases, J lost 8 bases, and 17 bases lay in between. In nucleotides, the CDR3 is TGCGCCAGCAGCCGAGACGAACAGGGCCAAGAAAAACTGTTTTTT. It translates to CASSRDEQGQEKLFF.

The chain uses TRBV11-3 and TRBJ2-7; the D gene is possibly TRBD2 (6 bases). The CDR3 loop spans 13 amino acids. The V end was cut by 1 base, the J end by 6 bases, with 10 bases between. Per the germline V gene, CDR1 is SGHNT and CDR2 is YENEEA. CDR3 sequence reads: CASSLGEVSEQYF. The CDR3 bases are TGTGCCAGCAGCTTAGGGGAGGTCTCCGAGCAGTACTTC.

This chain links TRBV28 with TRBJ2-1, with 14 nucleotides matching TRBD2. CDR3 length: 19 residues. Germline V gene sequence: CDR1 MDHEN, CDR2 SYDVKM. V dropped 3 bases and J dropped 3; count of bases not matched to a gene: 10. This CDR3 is CASSFQRGTSGGLYNEQFF. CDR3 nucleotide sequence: TGTGCCAGCAGTTTTCAGCGGGGGACTAGCGGGGGCCTCTACAATGAGCAGTTCTTC.

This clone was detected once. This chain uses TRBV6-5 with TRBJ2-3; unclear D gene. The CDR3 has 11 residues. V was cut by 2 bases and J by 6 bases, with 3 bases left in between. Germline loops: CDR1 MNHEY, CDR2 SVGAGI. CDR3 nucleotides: TGTGCCAGCAGTTACCGGGATACGCAGTATTTT. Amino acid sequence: CASSYRDTQYF.

The DNA of the CDR3 is TGCACCAGCAGCCTCTCGGAGGGAGTGGCAGTCTACGAGCAGTACTTC. It encodes CTSSLSEGVAVYEQYF. The chain combines TRBV1 with TRBJ2-7; the table's D gene call, TRBD2, was not cross checked with the DNA. TRBV1 counts as a pseudogene. This CDR3 has 16 residues.

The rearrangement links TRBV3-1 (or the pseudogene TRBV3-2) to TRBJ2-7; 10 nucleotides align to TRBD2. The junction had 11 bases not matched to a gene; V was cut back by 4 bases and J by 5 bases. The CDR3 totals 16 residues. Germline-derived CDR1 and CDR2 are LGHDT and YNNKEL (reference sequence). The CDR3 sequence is CASSPSPSGRTHEQYF. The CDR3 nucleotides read TGTGCCAGCAGCCCGAGCCCTAGCGGGAGAACGCACGAGCAGTACTTC.

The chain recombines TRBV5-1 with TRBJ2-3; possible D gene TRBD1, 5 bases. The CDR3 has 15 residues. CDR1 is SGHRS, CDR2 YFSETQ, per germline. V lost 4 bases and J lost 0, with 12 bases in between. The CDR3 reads CASSPTEASTDTQYF. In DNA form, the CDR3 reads TGCGCCAGCAGCCCGACAGAAGCCAGCACAGATACGCAGTATTTT.

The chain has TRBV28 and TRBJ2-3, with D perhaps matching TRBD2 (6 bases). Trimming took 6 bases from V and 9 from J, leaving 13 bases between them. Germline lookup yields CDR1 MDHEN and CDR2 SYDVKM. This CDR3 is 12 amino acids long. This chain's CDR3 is CASREGGGTQYF. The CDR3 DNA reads TGTGCCAGCAGGGAAGGAGGAGGGACGCAGTATTTT.

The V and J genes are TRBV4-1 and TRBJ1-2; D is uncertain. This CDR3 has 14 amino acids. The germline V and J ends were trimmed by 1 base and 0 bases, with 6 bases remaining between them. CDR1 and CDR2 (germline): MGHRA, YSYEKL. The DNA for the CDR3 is TGCGCCAGCAGCCAAGCGCGGACTAACTATGGCTACACCTTC. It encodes CASSQARTNYGYTF.

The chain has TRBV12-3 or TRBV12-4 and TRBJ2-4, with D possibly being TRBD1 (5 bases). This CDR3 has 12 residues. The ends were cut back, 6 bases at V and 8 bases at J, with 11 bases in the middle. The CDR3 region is CASSRGQDIQYF. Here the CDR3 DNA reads TGTGCCAGCAGCCGCGGACAAGACATTCAGTACTTC.